Following are 32 T cell receptor beta chains from one sample sequenced in a study of cytomegalovirus exposure and HLA in healthy donors (dated by TCRdb to the late 2010s). Receptors were amplified or captured by the immunoSEQ multiplex PCR assay. A mixture of 60 forward primers for TCR Vbeta segments and 13 reverse primers for TCR Jbeta segments was used in the multiplex PCR. Not all clones reach the TCRdb copy of this immuneACCESS table, which keeps in-frame sequences only. Checked studies attribute under half of the gap to unresolved V genes and leave the rest unexplained. The sample yields 110,000 to 150,000 clones; approximately 82% were counted once. The leading ten clones occupy 2.5% to 4% of the sample. Sequenced material: PBMCs. The origin of the receptors is a man aged 35 to 55 in good health and CMV-seronegative.

In its sample, this clone was seen a few times. The chain links TRBV6-5 to TRBJ1-5; D may be TRBD1 (5 bases). The V gene lost 6 bases and the J gene lost 6 bases, with 15 bases spanning the gap. Germline CDR1 and CDR2: MNHEY and SVGAGI. The CDR3 runs 14 residues. The CDR3 nucleotides are TGTGCCAGCAGGACCGGGGACTGGGGTCAGCCCCAGCATTTT. It is translated as CASRTGDWGQPQHF.

The chain couples TRBV9 to TRBJ1-5, with D perhaps TRBD1 (6 bases). Germline assignment: CDR1 SGDLS and CDR2 YYNGEE. CDR3 length equals 14 residues. Trimming stripped 0 bases from V and 4 bases from J, with 8 bases between. The CDR3, as DNA: TGTGCCAGCAGCGTAGGGACAGCTAATCAGCCCCAGCATTTT. It encodes CASSVGTANQPQHF. The full variable domain, completed using reference TRBV9 and TRBJ1-5, is DSGVTQTPKHLITATGQRVTLRCSPRSGDLSVYWYQQSLDQGLQFLIQYYNGEERAKGNILERFSAQQFPDLHSELNLSSLELGDSALYFCASSVGTANQPQHFGDGTRLSIL.

The chain is built from TRBV7-9 and TRBJ2-1; TRBD2 might be the D (5 bases). This CDR3 is built from 15 residues. Germline V gene sequence: CDR1 SEHNR, CDR2 FQNEAQ (reference sequence). V was trimmed by 3 bases and J by 3 bases, leaving 12 bases between them. This CDR3 reads CASSLPDWYYNEQFF. The DNA for the CDR3 is TGTGCCAGCAGCTTGCCGGACTGGTACTACAATGAGCAGTTCTTC. The full variable domain, rest sourced from reference TRBV7-9 and TRBJ2-1, is DTGVSQNPRHKITKRGQNVTFRCDPISEHNRLYWYRQTLGQGPEFLTYFQNEAQLEKSRLLSDRFSAERPKGSFSTLEIQRTEQGDSAMYLCASSLPDWYYNEQFFGPGTRLTVL.

The gene calls are TRBV5-4 and TRBJ2-3, with a possible D match to TRBD2 (5 bases). Germline V CDR1 and CDR2: SGHNT, YYREEE (reference sequence). CDR3 length equals 16 residues. V lost 4 bases to trimming and J lost 4 bases, with 19 bases between them. CDR3 protein: CASSPLPLAGPDTQYF. For the CDR3, the DNA is TGTGCCAGCAGCCCCTTACCCCTGGCGGGTCCAGATACGCAGTATTTT.

This clone was observed once. This rearrangement joins TRBV6-1 to TRBJ1-1; D might be TRBD1 (5 bases). Looked up from germline, CDR1 is MNHNS and CDR2 is SASEGT. The CDR3 contains 14 residues. Between the trimmed V and J ends, which lost 4 bases and 1 base, there was a span of 10 bases. In nucleotides, the CDR3 is TGTGCCAGCAGTGGGGGCAGTGCGAACACTGAAGCTTTCTTT. It yields the protein CASSGGSANTEAFF.

This chain links TRBV30 with TRBJ2-3; 7 bases fit TRBD1. The J segment lost 2 bases and the V segment lost 3 bases, leaving 8 bases of the junction unmatched. Germline CDR1 reads GTSNPN; CDR2 reads SVGIG (reference sequence). CDR3 length equals 15 residues. The CDR3 nucleotides are TGTGCCTGGAGCCCGGGACAGAAGAACACAGATACGCAGTATTTT. Its protein is CAWSPGQKNTDTQYF. The full variable domain, its missing parts supplied by reference TRBV30 and TRBJ2-3, is SQTIHQWPATLVQPVGSPLSLECTVEGTSNPNLYWYRQAAGRGLQLLFYSVGIGQISSEVPQNLSASRPQDRQFILSSKKLLLSDSGFYLCAWSPGQKNTDTQYFGPGTRLTVL.

V is TRBV14 and J is TRBJ1-2, with no clear D. The CDR3 runs 14 residues. Germline V gives CDR1 SGHDN, CDR2 FVKESK. V was clipped by 4 bases and J by 8 bases, with 17 bases between them. This chain's CDR3 is CASSREEGVGGYTF. The CDR3 nucleotides read TGTGCCAGCAGCCGAGAAGAGGGAGTAGGCGGCTACACCTTC.

J is TRBJ1-1 and V is TRBV7-3; 7 bases are a match to TRBD1. The V and J ends lost 1 base and 0 bases, in that order; junction bases with no gene match: 2. The CDR3 consists of 15 residues. Germline V CDR1 and CDR2: SGHTA, FQGTGA. The CDR3 loop is CASSLNRGLNTEAFF. The CDR3 DNA sequence: TGTGCCAGCAGCTTAAACAGGGGACTGAACACTGAAGCTTTCTTT.

This sequence joins TRBV4-2 and TRBJ2-3; 7 nucleotides agree with TRBD2. The ends lost 2 bases at V and 2 bases at J; junction bases unmatched: 4. This CDR3 region has 15 residues. The germline V gene has CDR1 LGHNA and CDR2 YNFKEQ. The CDR3 loop is CASSQRRGTTDTQYF. Here the CDR3 DNA reads TGTGCCAGCAGCCAACGGCGGGGGACCACAGATACGCAGTATTTT.

This sequence joins TRBV19 and TRBJ1-4, with D maybe TRBD1 (6 bases). V was cut by 8 bases and J by 5 bases, with 12 bases left in between. This CDR3 has 13 residues. Germline V gene lookup returns CDR1 LNHDA and CDR2 SQIVND (reference sequence). CDR3 DNA: TGTGCCAGTGGGGACACCCTAAATGAAAAACTGTTTTTT. This encodes CASGDTLNEKLFF.

This clone was seen once. The chain couples TRBV29-1 to TRBJ2-3; tentative D call: TRBD2 (6 bases). Per germline, CDR1 SQVTM and CDR2 ANQGSEA. The CDR3 consists of 14 residues. Trimming cost V 7 bases and J 6 bases, with 20 bases left between them. In DNA form, the CDR3 reads TGCAGCGGAGTCCGGGAGAGGCCCGAGGATACGCAGTATTTT. Its translation: CSGVRERPEDTQYF.

The chain's CDR3 is CSVDRSKNIQYF. The CDR3 DNA reads TGCAGCGTTGACAGGTCGAAAAACATTCAGTACTTC. The V and J genes are TRBV29-1 and TRBJ2-4; D unclear. Trimming shortened V by 3 bases and J by 4 bases, and 7 bases separated the two germline ends. Per the germline V gene, CDR1 is SQVTM and CDR2 is ANQGSEA. The CDR3 has 12 amino acids.

Here the CDR3 DNA reads TGTGCCAGTAGCCTCCCGGCGGGCGGCGGAGCTCAGCCCCAGCATTTT. Protein: CASSLPAGGGAQPQHF. The chain has TRBV19 and TRBJ1-5, with D unclear. The V gene lost 6 bases and the J gene lost 6 bases, with 21 bases spanning the gap. CDR3 length equals 16 residues. In germline, CDR1 is LNHDA, CDR2 SQIVND (reference sequence).

The genes are TRBV5-1 and TRBJ2-2; unclear D gene. This CDR3 is built from 14 residues. V shed 7 bases and J shed 2 bases, with 12 bases lying between them. CDR1 and CDR2 from the germline V gene are SGHRS and YFSETQ. CDR3 nucleotides: TGCGCCAGCGCCCCCACCACAAACACCGGGGAGCTGTTTTTT. Translated, it gives CASAPTTNTGELFF.

The CDR3 nucleotides are TGTGCCAGCAGCCAAAGCGGGGGGGCCAACAATGAGCAGTTCTTC. Residues: CASSQSGGANNEQFF. This rearrangement joins TRBV4-2 to TRBJ2-1; 10 nucleotides agree with TRBD2. The CDR3 has 15 amino acids. Germline-derived CDR1 and CDR2 are LGHNA and YNFKEQ. V shed 2 bases, J shed 5 bases, and the junction held 3 bases outside the gene matches.

V and J are TRBV9 and TRBJ2-2; unclear D gene. Between the trimmed V and J ends, which lost 1 base and 0 bases, there was a span of 10 bases. The V gene's germline CDR1 is SGDLS and CDR2 YYNGEE. The CDR3 length is 16 residues. The CDR3 DNA reads as TGTGCCAGCAGCGTACACTATGGCCCGAACACCGGGGAGCTGTTTTTT. Translation: CASSVHYGPNTGELFF.

The gene calls are TRBV4-2 and TRBJ1-6; D is uncertain. The CDR3 totals 15 residues. V was cut by 1 base and J by 6 bases, with 10 bases left in between. Germline values: CDR1 LGHNA, CDR2 YNFKEQ. For the CDR3, the DNA is TGTGCCAGCAGCCAAGTAAATCGGGGTAATTCACCCCTCCACTTT. It yields the protein CASSQVNRGNSPLHF.

The V gene is TRBV18, the J gene TRBJ2-2, with D possibly matching TRBD1 (6 bases). Germline V gene data show CDR1 as KGHSH and CDR2 as LQKENI. The ends were cut back, 1 base at V and 1 base at J, with 7 bases in the middle. CDR3 length: 15 amino acids. As DNA, the CDR3 is TGTGCCAGCTCACCACTGACAGGGAACACCGGGGAGCTGTTTTTT. Amino acids: CASSPLTGNTGELFF.

This clone is a singleton in its sample. The V gene is TRBV7-9, the J gene TRBJ1-1; D is undetermined. Trimming cost V 5 bases and J 6 bases, with 4 bases left between them. Germline lookup yields CDR1 SEHNR and CDR2 FQNEAQ (reference sequence). This CDR3 comprises 10 residues. CDR3 amino acids: CASSGPEAFF. CDR3 sequence (DNA): TGTGCCAGCAGCGGCCCTGAAGCTTTCTTT.

The chain couples TRBV11-1 to TRBJ1-4; 8 bases are a match to TRBD1. Germline assignment: CDR1 SGHAT and CDR2 FQDESV (reference sequence). This CDR3 is 15 amino acids long. V dropped 7 bases and J dropped 8; count of bases not matched to a gene: 12. The CDR3 spells CASNHGSDRDEKLFF. The DNA of the CDR3 is TGTGCCAGCAACCATGGATCGGACAGGGACGAAAAACTGTTTTTT.

The chain is built from TRBV6-5 and TRBJ1-2; maybe TRBD1 (6 bases). This CDR3 has 14 residues. The V gene lost 5 bases and the J gene lost 2 bases, with 12 bases spanning the gap. The germline CDR1 and CDR2 sequences are MNHEY and SVGAGI. Here the CDR3 reads CASSTGQSNYGYTF. The CDR3 DNA is TGTGCCAGCAGTACTGGACAGAGCAACTATGGCTACACCTTC.

This clone has a handful of counts. The V call is TRBV6-1, the J call TRBJ1-2, with D possibly TRBD1 on 6 matching bases. Trimming took off 5 bases at V and 8 bases at J, with 15 bases between the two ends. The CDR3 totals 13 residues. The germline V gene encodes CDR1 MNHNS and CDR2 SASEGT. For the CDR3, the DNA is TGTGCCAGCAGTCAACAGGGATCCGGCGGCTACACCTTC. Protein: CASSQQGSGGYTF.

In DNA form, the CDR3 reads TGTGCCAGCAATCGACAGGGGATTAACACTGAAGCTTTCTTT. Its translation: CASNRQGINTEAFF. The V gene is TRBV27, the J gene TRBJ1-1; 8 bases align to TRBD1. Germline V gene sequence: CDR1 MNHEY, CDR2 SMNVEV (reference sequence). CDR3 length equals 14 residues. Losses at the gene ends were 7 bases for V and 2 bases for J; bases not matched to a gene: 6.

The V call is TRBV9, the J call TRBJ2-3; D unresolved. CDR1 and CDR2 from the germline V gene are SGDLS and YYNGEE. V was cut by 4 bases and J by 3 bases, with 6 bases left in between. This CDR3 is built from 12 residues. The CDR3 sequence is CASSPGTDTQYF. In DNA form, the CDR3 reads TGTGCCAGCAGCCCCGGGACAGATACGCAGTATTTT.

J is TRBJ2-5 and V is TRBV7-3, with 9 nucleotides matching TRBD1. J lost 4 bases, V lost 1 base, and 4 bases had no gene match. Germline V gives CDR1 SGHTA, CDR2 FQGTGA. The length of the CDR3 is 15 residues. The DNA of the CDR3 is TGTGCCAGCAGCTTAATGGGACAGGGCGGAGAGACCCAGTACTTC. Its protein is CASSLMGQGGETQYF.

The rearrangement joins TRBV28 to TRBJ2-7; D call uncertain. V lost 5 bases, J lost 4 bases, and 6 bases lay in between. CDR3 size: 11 residues. Germline assignment: CDR1 MDHEN and CDR2 SYDVKM. CDR3 nucleotides: TGTGCCAGCAGTGGGCTTTACGAGCAGTACTTC. Amino acids: CASSGLYEQYF.

This clone has just a few counts. This chain links TRBV29-1 with TRBJ1-5, with a tentative D call TRBD1 (5 bases). The V gene's germline CDR1 is SQVTM and CDR2 ANQGSEA. The CDR3 is 12 residues long. V was cut by 7 bases and J by 8 bases, with 15 bases left in between. Written as DNA, the CDR3 is TGCAGCGCCTCGCAGGGATCGGAGCCCCAGCATTTT. Its protein is CSASQGSEPQHF.

Notes on this clone: Relative to the germline gene, one junction end is altered; a read error may explain this. The rearrangement joins TRBV28 to TRBJ1-2; D gene unclear. Germline CDR1 and CDR2: MDHEN and SYDVKM. This CDR3 comprises 11 residues. CDR3 DNA: TGTGCCGGCAGTTCAAACTATGGCTACACCTTC. Translating it yields CAGSSNYGYTF.

This chain joins TRBV4-3 and TRBJ2-2; the match to TRBD2 covers 13 bases. This CDR3 contains 16 residues. CDR1 and CDR2 (germline): LGHNA, YSLEER. Trimming took 4 bases from V and 6 from J; bases not matched to a gene: 5. CDR3 residues: CASSRTSGGAAGELFF. In nucleotides, the CDR3 is TGCGCCAGCAGCCGAACTAGCGGGGGGGCTGCCGGGGAGCTGTTTTTT.

This clone was detected once. The chain combines TRBV7-2 with TRBJ1-4; 7 positions match TRBD1. The junction had 7 bases not matched to a gene; V was cut back by 5 bases and J by 7 bases. The CDR3 is 14 amino acids. Germline assignment: CDR1 SGHTA and CDR2 FQGNSA. The CDR3 coding sequence is TGTGCCAGCAGCAAGGAGACAGGGAGTGAAAAACTGTTTTTT. It encodes CASSKETGSEKLFF.

The chain links TRBV7-2 to TRBJ1-2; the D is unclear. Between the trimmed V and J ends, which lost 10 bases and 7 bases, there was a span of 16 bases. The CDR3 spans 12 residues. From germline, CDR1 is SGHTA and CDR2 FQGNSA. The chain's CDR3 is CATITGEGGYTF. The CDR3 DNA sequence: TGTGCCACTATTACTGGGGAGGGTGGCTACACCTTC.

The J gene is TRBJ2-1, the V gene TRBV7-2; D is unclear. CDR3 length equals 14 residues. Germline CDR1 and CDR2: SGHTA and FQGNSA. The ends were cut back, 4 bases at V and 0 bases at J, with 7 bases in the middle. The CDR3: CASSSLYSYNEQFF. As DNA, the CDR3 is TGTGCCAGCAGCTCTTTGTACTCCTACAATGAGCAGTTCTTC.